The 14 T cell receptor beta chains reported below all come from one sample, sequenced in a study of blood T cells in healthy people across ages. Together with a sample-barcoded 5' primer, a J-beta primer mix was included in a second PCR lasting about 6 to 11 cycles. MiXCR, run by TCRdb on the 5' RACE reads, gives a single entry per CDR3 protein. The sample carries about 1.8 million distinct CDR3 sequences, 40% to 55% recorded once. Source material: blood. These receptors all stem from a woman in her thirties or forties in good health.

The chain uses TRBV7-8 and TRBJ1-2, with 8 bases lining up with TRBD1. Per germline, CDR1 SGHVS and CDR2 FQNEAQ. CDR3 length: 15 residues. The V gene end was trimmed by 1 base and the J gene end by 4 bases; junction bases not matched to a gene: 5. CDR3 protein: CASSLGDRGVYGYTF. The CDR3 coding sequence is TGTGCCAGCAGCTTAGGAGACAGGGGAGTCTATGGCTACACCTTC.

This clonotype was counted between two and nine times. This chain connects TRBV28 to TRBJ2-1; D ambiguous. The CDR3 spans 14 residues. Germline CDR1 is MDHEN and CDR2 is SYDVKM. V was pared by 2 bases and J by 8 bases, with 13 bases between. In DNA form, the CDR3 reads TGTGCCAGCAGTTTAATAAGCATGATGGATGAGCAGTTCTTC. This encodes CASSLISMMDEQFF.

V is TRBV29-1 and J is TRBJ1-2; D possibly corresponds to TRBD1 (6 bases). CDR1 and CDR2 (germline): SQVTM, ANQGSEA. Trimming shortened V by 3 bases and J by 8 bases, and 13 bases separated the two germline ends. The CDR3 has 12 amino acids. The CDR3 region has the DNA TGCAGCGTTGATTCAGGGGCGGGCGGCTACACCTTC. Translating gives CSVDSGAGGYTF.

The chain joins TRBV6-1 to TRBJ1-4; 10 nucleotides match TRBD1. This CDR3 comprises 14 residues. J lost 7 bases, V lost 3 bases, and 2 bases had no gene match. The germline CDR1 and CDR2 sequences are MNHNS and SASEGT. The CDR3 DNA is TGTGCCAGCAGTGAGAGACAGGGGGCTGAAAAACTGTTTTTT. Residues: CASSERQGAEKLFF.

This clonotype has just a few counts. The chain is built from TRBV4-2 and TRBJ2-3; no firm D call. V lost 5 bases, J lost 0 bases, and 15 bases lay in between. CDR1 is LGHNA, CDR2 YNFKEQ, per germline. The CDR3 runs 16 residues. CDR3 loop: CASSGRWDSSTDTQYF. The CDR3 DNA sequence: TGTGCCAGCAGCGGACGGTGGGATTCTAGCACAGATACGCAGTATTTT.

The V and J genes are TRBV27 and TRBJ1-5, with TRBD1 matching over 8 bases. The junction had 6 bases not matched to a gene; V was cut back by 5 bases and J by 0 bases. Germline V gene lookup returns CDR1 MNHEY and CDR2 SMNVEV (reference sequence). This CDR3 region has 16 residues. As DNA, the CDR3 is TGTGCCAGCAGTGAAGGACAGGGTTATAGCAATCAGCCCCAGCATTTT. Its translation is CASSEGQGYSNQPQHF.

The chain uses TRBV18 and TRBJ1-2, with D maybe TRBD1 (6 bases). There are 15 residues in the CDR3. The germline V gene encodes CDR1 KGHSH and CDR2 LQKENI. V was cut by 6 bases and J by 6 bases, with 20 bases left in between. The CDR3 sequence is CASSSEGGEIDGYTF. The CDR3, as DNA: TGTGCCAGCTCCAGCGAGGGGGGCGAAATAGATGGCTACACCTTC. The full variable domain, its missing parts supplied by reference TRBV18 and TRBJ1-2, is NAGVMQNPRHLVRRRGQEARLRCSPMKGHSHVYWYRQLPEEGLKFMVYLQKENIIDESGMPKERFSAEFPKEGPSILRIQQVVRGDSAAYFCASSSEGGEIDGYTFGSGTRLTVV.

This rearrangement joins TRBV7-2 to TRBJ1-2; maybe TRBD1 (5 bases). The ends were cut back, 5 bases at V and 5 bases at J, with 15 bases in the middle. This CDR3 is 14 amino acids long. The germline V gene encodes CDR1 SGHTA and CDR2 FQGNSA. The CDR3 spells CASSGRDQGYGYTF. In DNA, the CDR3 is TGTGCCAGCAGCGGCCGGGACCAAGGATATGGCTACACCTTC.

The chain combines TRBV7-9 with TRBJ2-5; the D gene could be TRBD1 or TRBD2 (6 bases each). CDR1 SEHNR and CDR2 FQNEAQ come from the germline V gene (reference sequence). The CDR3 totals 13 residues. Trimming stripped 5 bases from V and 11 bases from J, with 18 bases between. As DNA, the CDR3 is TGTGCCAGCAGCCAGAGCAACAGGGCGGGGCAGTACTTC. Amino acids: CASSQSNRAGQYF. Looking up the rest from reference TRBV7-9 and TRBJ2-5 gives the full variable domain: DTGVSQNPRHKITKRGQNVTFRCDPISEHNRLYWYRQTLGQGPEFLTYFQNEAQLEKSRLLSDRFSAERPKGSFSTLEIQRTEQGDSAMYLCASSQSNRAGQYFGPGTRLLVL.

CDR3 loop: CSAASMSGGYPDTQYF. CDR3 sequence (DNA): TGCAGTGCTGCCTCTATGAGCGGGGGGTACCCCGATACGCAGTATTTT. V gene TRBV20-1 combines with J gene TRBJ2-3; 9 bases are a match to TRBD2. The CDR3 is 16 amino acids. From germline, CDR1 is DFQATT and CDR2 SNEGSKA (reference sequence). V shed 5 bases, J shed 6 bases, and the junction held 15 bases outside the gene matches.

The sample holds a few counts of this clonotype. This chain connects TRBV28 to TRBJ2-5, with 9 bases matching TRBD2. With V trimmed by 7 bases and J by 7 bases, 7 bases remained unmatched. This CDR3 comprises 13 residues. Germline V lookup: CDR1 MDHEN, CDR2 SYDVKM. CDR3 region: CASIAGGQGTQYF. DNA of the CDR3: TGTGCCAGCATTGCGGGGGGGCAGGGGACCCAGTACTTC.

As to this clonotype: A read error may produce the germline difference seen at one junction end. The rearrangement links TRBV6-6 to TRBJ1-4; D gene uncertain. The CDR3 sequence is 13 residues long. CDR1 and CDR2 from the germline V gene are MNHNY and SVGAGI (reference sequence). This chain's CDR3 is CACSRGWREKLFF. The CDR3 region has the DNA TGTGCCTGCAGCCGGGGTTGGAGAGAAAAACTGTTTTTT.

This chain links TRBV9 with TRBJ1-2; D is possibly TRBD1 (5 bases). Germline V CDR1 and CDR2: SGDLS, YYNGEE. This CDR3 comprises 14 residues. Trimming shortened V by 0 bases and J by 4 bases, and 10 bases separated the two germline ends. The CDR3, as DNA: TGTGCCAGCAGCGTAGTAGGGGTTCCCTATGGCTACACCTTC. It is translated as CASSVVGVPYGYTF. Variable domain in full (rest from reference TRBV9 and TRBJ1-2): DSGVTQTPKHLITATGQRVTLRCSPRSGDLSVYWYQQSLDQGLQFLIQYYNGEERAKGNILERFSAQQFPDLHSELNLSSLELGDSALYFCASSVVGVPYGYTFGSGTRLTVV.

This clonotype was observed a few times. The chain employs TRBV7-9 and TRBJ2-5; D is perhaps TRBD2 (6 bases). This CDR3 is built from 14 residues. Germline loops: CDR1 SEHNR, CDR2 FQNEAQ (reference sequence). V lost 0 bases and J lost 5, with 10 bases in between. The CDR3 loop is CASSLAAGTETQYF. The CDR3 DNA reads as TGTGCCAGCAGCTTAGCGGCGGGGACGGAGACCCAGTACTTC.